The subject of this entry is one T cell receptor beta chain. Antigen: not known. The length of the CDR3 is 15 residues. Trimming cost V 11 bases and J 4 bases; bases outside gene matches: 12. The V gene's germline CDR1 is WNHNN and CDR2 SYGVQD (reference sequence). The data belong to a study of cytomegalovirus exposure and HLA in healthy donors. Study findings and constraints: HLA allele associations emerged for 15,000 to 20,000 TCR beta sequences in a later analysis, at 0.05 false discovery rate. The authors reported that TCR beta sequences could predict HLA-A and HLA-B alleles. These predictions were accurate for most subjects in the first cohort. In an earlier analysis, in roughly 600 donors, most V segments appeared productive either ~90% or ~30% of the time. Later analysis demonstrated an association between a missense DCLRE1C variant and TCR beta V- and J-gene trimming.

The PCR had 60 Vbeta and 13 Jbeta primers. Clones were sequenced by immunoSEQ multiplex PCR, and TCRdb holds only the in-frame ones, with some missing. The table includes nearly 95,000 clones, approximately 63% detected once. The source is a woman between 25 and 40 years old in good health and CMV-seronegative. The chain employs TRBV10-1 and TRBJ2-2, with 8 nucleotides matching TRBD2. Sequencing input: PBMCs. The DNA of the CDR3 is TGCGCCGGGCCGGCCGGGGGGGCCCGCACCGGGGAGCTGTTTTTT. This sequence encodes CAGPAGGARTGELFF.